This record covers a single TCR beta chain. Antigen: not known. The sample belongs to a study of T cells after posttransplantation cyclophosphamide. Regarding the study as a whole: Later blood repertoires were often dominated by clones from the donor CD8+ memory compartment. TRB overlap between skin or GI tissue T cells and blood was limited. Recipient CMV seropositivity and CMV reactivation strongly tracked TRB clonality.

Trimming stripped 2 bases from V and 10 bases from J, with 18 bases between. The CDR3 has 15 residues. CDR1 is MNHNS, CDR2 SASEGT, per germline. TCRdb keeps only in-frame clones here, not all; method: immunoSEQ multiplex PCR. This table has roughly 20,000 clones, 87% appearing once. Busulfan-fludarabine conditioning, marrow transplant, and cyclophosphamide on days +3 and +4 were administered. This sequence originates from a female patient between 40 and 55 years old who received an allogeneic stem cell transplant from a related donor, was CMV-positive, and had no GVHD. Some T cells may have come from the graft donor. This rearrangement joins TRBV6-1 to TRBJ2-1; a possible D gene is TRBD2 (6 bases). The starting material was PBMCs, obtained after allogeneic stem cell transplant with posttransplant cyclophosphamide. The CDR3 DNA reads as TGTGCCAGCAGTGAACCCAGCGCCCGGAGCGGGGAGCAGTTCTTC. Encoded protein: CASSEPSARSGEQFF.